Listed here is a single TCR beta chain. No antigen is known for it. V was clipped by 10 bases and J by 0 bases; unmatched bases: 6. This CDR3 comprises 15 residues. Germline CDR1 reads MNHNS; CDR2 reads SASEGT. The entry originates in a study of cytomegalovirus exposure and HLA in healthy donors. Study-level findings and limits: As a later analysis revealed, the rate of TCR association differed by HLA locus, with DRB1 most and HLA-C fewest. A prior analysis recorded that most TCR beta V segments were productive about 87% or about 30% of the time.

13 Jbeta primers and 60 Vbeta primers were used for the PCR. Generated by immunoSEQ multiplex PCR, the TCRdb table keeps only in-frame clones and is missing some. The top ten clones hold 2.5% to 3% of a sample with under 60,000 clones, approximately 80% of them seen once. Material: PBMCs. The V gene is TRBV6-1, the J gene TRBJ2-6; 7 nucleotides match TRBD1. The receptor comes from a man aged 50-60 years in good health and CMV-seronegative. As DNA, the CDR3 is TGTGCCATCAGACAGGGTAGCTCTGGGGCCAACGTCCTGACTTTC. It is translated as CAIRQGSSGANVLTF.